The 3 T cell receptor beta chains below come from one sample, sequenced in a study of read filtering for tumor transcriptome and immune sequencing. This library used 300 to 450 ng RNA and molecular barcoded adaptors spanning alpha/delta and beta/gamma chains. TCRdb called the reads again in MiXCR, with one record for every CDR3 protein. The data contain 50,000 to 65,000 distinct CDR3 sequences, roughly 12% of them singletons. Sample: a population of CD138-negative cells sorted from bone marrow. These receptors were taken from a donor aged 40 or over with multiple myeloma.

This clonotype was seen repeatedly, ten times or more. The gene calls are TRBV7-9 and TRBJ2-1; tentatively, D is TRBD2 (6 bases). This CDR3 contains 16 residues. Germline values: CDR1 SEHNR, CDR2 FQNEAQ (reference sequence). V lost 1 base and J lost 0, with 10 bases in between. The DNA for the CDR3 is TGTGCCAGCAGCTTAGGGGCGGGACTCTCCTACAATGAGCAGTTCTTC. This gives the protein CASSLGAGLSYNEQFF.

This clonotype was detected ten times or more. The V gene is TRBV3-1, the J gene TRBJ1-1; no reliable D call. The germline V gene encodes CDR1 LGHDT and CDR2 YNNKEL (reference sequence). Trimming took 4 bases from V and 5 from J, leaving 8 bases between them. There are 12 residues in the CDR3. CDR3 sequence reads: CASSPYGTEAFF. The CDR3 nucleotides read TGTGCCAGCAGCCCTTACGGGACTGAAGCTTTCTTT.

CDR3 protein: CASSQDPSGGEYNEQFF. CDR3 in DNA: TGCGCCAGCAGCCAAGATCCCAGCGGGGGAGAATACAATGAGCAGTTCTTC. This chain connects TRBV4-1 to TRBJ2-1; 8 bases align to TRBD2. The CDR3 covers 17 residues. The V gene's germline CDR1 is MGHRA and CDR2 YSYEKL. The junction had 8 bases not matched to a gene; V was cut back by 0 bases and J by 4 bases.